The 26 T cell receptor beta chains below were found in one sample sequenced in a study of T cells in localized non-small cell lung cancer. Measured with immunoSEQ multiplex PCR; TCRdb has only the in-frame clones, and not every one. Of about 2,600 clones listed, approximately 24% are singletons. This specimen was lung tumor tissue, taken before any cancer treatment. These receptors were collected from a male donor at least 60 years old with stage I lung adenocarcinoma.

The gene calls are TRBV18 and TRBJ1-4; maybe TRBD1 (5 bases). Germline-derived CDR1 and CDR2 are KGHSH and LQKENI. The ends were cut back, 3 bases at V and 3 bases at J, with 8 bases in the middle. The length of the CDR3 is 14 residues. The CDR3: CASSPTVSNEKLFF. The CDR3 region has the DNA TGTGCCAGCTCACCGACAGTTTCTAATGAAAAACTGTTTTTT.

This clone was found once. J is TRBJ2-7 and V is TRBV12-5; D unresolved. From germline, CDR1 is LGHNT and CDR2 FRNRAP. V was clipped by 0 bases and J by 7 bases, with 22 bases between them. The CDR3 length is 17 residues. CDR3 DNA sequence: TGTGCTAGTGGTTTGGTACAACGCCGGCCGGGTGGGAAAGAGCAGTACTTC. Amino acids: CASGLVQRRPGGKEQYF.

The V and J genes are TRBV5-1 and TRBJ1-2; TRBD1 matches at 8 bases. Germline V CDR1 and CDR2: SGHRS, YFSETQ. The CDR3 is 16 residues long. Trimming took 4 bases from V and 2 from J; bases not matched to a gene: 10. CDR3 loop: CASSEMTGALNYGYTF. CDR3 DNA: TGCGCCAGCAGCGAAATGACAGGGGCCTTAAACTATGGCTACACCTTC.

The gene calls are TRBV16 and TRBJ1-2; TRBD1 matches 9 bases. V trimming: 4 bases; J trimming: 3 bases; junction bases outside the gene matches: 6. The CDR3 consists of 15 residues. Germline V gives CDR1 KGHSY, CDR2 FQNENV. CDR3 loop: CASSRGTGNDYGYTF. The CDR3 region has the DNA TGTGCCAGCAGCCGTGGGACAGGGAACGACTATGGCTACACCTTC.

This clone has just a few counts. The chain has TRBV6-8 and TRBJ2-2; a possible D gene is TRBD2 (7 bases). Germline CDR1 reads MNHGY; CDR2 reads SAAAGT. V lost 4 bases, J lost 4 bases, and 10 bases lay in between. The CDR3 has 14 residues. The CDR3, as DNA: TGTGCCAGCAGTTGGGGGGGGCTCACCGGGGAGCTGTTTTTT. This encodes CASSWGGLTGELFF.

This clone qualifies as large. The chain couples TRBV6-8 to TRBJ2-4; 7 nucleotides match TRBD1. Germline assignment: CDR1 MNHGY and CDR2 SAAAGT. The junction had 7 bases not matched to a gene; V was cut back by 6 bases and J by 5 bases. The CDR3 length is 14 residues. The CDR3 region has the DNA TGTGCCAGCAGCCCTACGGGACAGCAAAACATTCAGTACTTC. It is translated as CASSPTGQQNIQYF.

The chain carries TRBV11-3 and TRBJ2-5; no clear D gene. Trimming removed 5 bases at V and 1 base at J, with 11 bases between. The CDR3 sequence is 14 residues long. The germline V gene has CDR1 SGHNT and CDR2 YENEEA. The CDR3 here is CASSPSMAQETQYF. For the CDR3, the DNA is TGTGCCAGCAGCCCATCGATGGCCCAAGAGACCCAGTACTTC.

The chain links TRBV18 to TRBJ1-1; D may be TRBD1 (6 bases). Germline lookup yields CDR1 KGHSH and CDR2 LQKENI. The CDR3 contains 16 residues. Trimming pared 1 base from V and 2 bases from J, leaving 14 bases between. CDR3 sequence reads: CASSPREGTTNTEAFF. CDR3 DNA: TGTGCCAGCTCACCACGGGAAGGGACAACTAACACTGAAGCTTTCTTT. The variable domain in full, completed from reference TRBV18 and TRBJ1-1, reads NAGVMQNPRHLVRRRGQEARLRCSPMKGHSHVYWYRQLPEEGLKFMVYLQKENIIDESGMPKERFSAEFPKEGPSILRIQQVVRGDSAAYFCASSPREGTTNTEAFFGQGTRLTVV.

This clone was seen more than once but under ten times. This sequence joins TRBV9 and TRBJ1-3; the D gene is possibly TRBD1 (6 bases). The CDR3 runs to 17 residues. V lost 2 bases and J 0 bases, leaving 15 bases between the germline ends. Germline-derived CDR1 and CDR2 are SGDLS and YYNGEE. CDR3 bases: TGTGCCAGCAGCGTCGGCGGGGGCAGGCGCTCTGGAAACACCATATATTTT. Its protein is CASSVGGGRRSGNTIYF.

The chain uses TRBV5-1 and TRBJ2-2; the D call may be TRBD1 or TRBD2 (5 bases each). CDR3 length: 19 residues. The V gene lost 2 bases and the J gene lost 0 bases, with 20 bases spanning the gap. Germline CDR1 SGHRS, CDR2 YFSETQ. In nucleotides, the CDR3 is TGCGCCAGCAGCTTTCTCCGCCTCGGGGCTACCGCGAACACCGGGGAGCTGTTTTTT. Translation: CASSFLRLGATANTGELFF.

The V call is TRBV4-1, the J call TRBJ2-7; D gene unclear. V dropped 1 base and J dropped 0 bases, with 7 bases sitting between them. The germline CDR1 and CDR2 sequences are MGHRA and YSYEKL. The CDR3 spans 14 residues. The CDR3, as DNA: TGCGCCAGCAGCCAAGGCCCCGGCTCCTACGAGCAGTACTTC. It encodes CASSQGPGSYEQYF.

Judged by abundance, this clone is medium-sized. This chain joins TRBV9 and TRBJ2-1, with TRBD2 matching over 8 bases. Germline trimming cut 0 bases from V and 6 bases from J; bases unmatched to any gene: 8. Germline lookup yields CDR1 SGDLS and CDR2 YYNGEE. The CDR3 contains 16 residues. The CDR3 nucleotides read TGTGCCAGCAGCGTAGGGGCAGCGGGGGAGCCCAATGAGCAGTTCTTC. As protein: CASSVGAAGEPNEQFF.

This chain links TRBV11-3 with TRBJ1-5; maybe TRBD1 (5 bases). The CDR3 extends over 14 amino acids. The V end was cut by 1 base, the J end by 5 bases, with 9 bases between. In germline, CDR1 is SGHNT, CDR2 YENEEA. CDR3 in amino acids: CASSLGGEHQPQHF. CDR3 nucleotides: TGTGCCAGCAGCTTAGGGGGGGAACATCAGCCCCAGCATTTT.

The V and J genes are TRBV9 and TRBJ2-7; D perhaps matches TRBD1 (6 bases). CDR3 size: 17 residues. V lost 2 bases to trimming and J lost 4 bases, with 22 bases between them. CDR1 is SGDLS and CDR2 is YYNGEE in the germline V gene. The CDR3 sequence: CASSVGGGPTAFYEQYF. CDR3 DNA: TGTGCCAGCAGCGTTGGGGGCGGACCAACAGCTTTTTACGAGCAGTACTTC.

The sample holds a few counts of this clone. This chain joins TRBV28 and TRBJ1-1, with D possibly matching TRBD1 (5 bases). The CDR3 length is 13 residues. V lost 10 bases, J lost 8 bases, and 20 bases lay in between. Germline V gives CDR1 MDHEN, CDR2 SYDVKM. The CDR3 DNA reads as TGTGCCATCTTCGGGACGGGGGAAGCGGAAGCTTTCTTT. The encoded protein is CAIFGTGEAEAFF.

This clone is medium-sized. The chain recombines TRBV4-1 with TRBJ2-2, with TRBD2 matching 8 bases. This CDR3 comprises 15 residues. Germline CDR1 is MGHRA and CDR2 is YSYEKL. J lost 1 base, V lost 2 bases, and 0 bases had no gene match. The CDR3 loop is CASSQSGGNTGELFF. The DNA for the CDR3 is TGCGCCAGCAGCCAAAGCGGGGGGAACACCGGGGAGCTGTTTTTT.

By share, this clone ranks as medium-sized. The chain has TRBV11-3 and TRBJ1-3; D uncertain. Germline CDR1 is SGHNT and CDR2 is YENEEA. The CDR3 covers 16 residues. V was pared by 0 bases and J by 0 bases, with 9 bases between. In nucleotides, the CDR3 is TGTGCCAGCAGCTTAGAGGCAGACCACTCTGGAAACACCATATATTTT. Encoded protein: CASSLEADHSGNTIYF.

This clone was recorded a few times. The rearrangement joins TRBV6-8 to TRBJ2-2; maybe TRBD2 (5 bases). The CDR3 spans 13 residues. The V gene lost 5 bases and the J gene lost 5 bases, with 9 bases spanning the gap. Germline V gene lookup returns CDR1 MNHGY and CDR2 SAAAGT. The CDR3 loop reads CASSPGVTGELFF. The CDR3 DNA follows: TGTGCCAGCAGTCCCGGGGTAACCGGGGAGCTGTTTTTT.

This clone was seen only a few times. The chain is built from TRBV9 and TRBJ2-7; 11 bases fit TRBD2. Looked up from germline, CDR1 is SGDLS and CDR2 is YYNGEE. The V gene end was trimmed by 3 bases and the J gene end by 6 bases; junction bases not matched to a gene: 8. The CDR3 loop spans 15 amino acids. The DNA of the CDR3 is TGTGCCAGCAGCGGGACTAGCGGGTTGCCTTCCGAGCAGTACTTC. It is translated as CASSGTSGLPSEQYF.

This chain connects TRBV18 to TRBJ1-3, with D possibly TRBD1 on 5 matching bases. The CDR3 is 17 amino acids. Germline V CDR1 and CDR2: KGHSH, LQKENI. With 3 bases removed from V and 0 bases from J, the gap between germline ends came to 15 bases. CDR3 sequence (DNA): TGTGCCAGCTCACCCGGATCCAGGACATTCTCTGGAAACACCATATATTTT. Translation gives CASSPGSRTFSGNTIYF.

The chain carries TRBV6-8 and TRBJ2-5; D is unclear. The CDR3 is made up of 13 amino acids. Trimming stripped 5 bases from V and 2 bases from J, with 9 bases between. CDR1 is MNHGY and CDR2 is SAAAGT in the germline V gene. The CDR3: CASSGGPQETQYF. The CDR3 region has the DNA TGTGCCAGCAGTGGCGGACCTCAAGAGACCCAGTACTTC.

Judged by abundance, this clone is medium-sized (0.01 to 0.1%). V is TRBV11-3 and J is TRBJ2-7; 7 nucleotides line up with TRBD1. The CDR3 totals 16 residues. Germline V gene data show CDR1 as SGHNT and CDR2 as YENEEA. V shed 1 base and J 3 bases; nucleotides not matched to a gene: 9. The CDR3 DNA sequence: TGTGCCAGCAGCTTAGGGGGACCAAGGGACAGCTACGAGCAGTACTTC. It is translated as CASSLGGPRDSYEQYF.

This clone showed up just a few times. This chain links TRBV6-8 with TRBJ1-3; 12 bases are shared with TRBD1. V lost 5 bases to trimming and J lost 8 bases; unmatched junction nucleotides: 7. The CDR3 consists of 15 residues. The germline CDR1 and CDR2 sequences are MNHGY and SAAAGT. CDR3 protein: CASSDGTGGSDTIYF. The CDR3 DNA sequence: TGTGCCAGCAGTGATGGGACAGGGGGCAGTGACACCATATATTTT.

This clone appeared a few times. The gene calls are TRBV11-3 and TRBJ2-5; TRBD2 aligns across 11 bases. The V and J ends lost 5 bases and 1 base, in that order; junction bases with no gene match: 3. Per the germline V gene, CDR1 is SGHNT and CDR2 is YENEEA. CDR3 length: 15 residues. The CDR3 here is CASSVGTSGQETQYF. The CDR3 DNA sequence: TGTGCCAGCAGCGTAGGGACTAGCGGCCAAGAGACCCAGTACTTC.

The chain uses TRBV19 and TRBJ1-5; 11 bases are shared with TRBD1. Germline values: CDR1 LNHDA, CDR2 SQIVND (reference sequence). The CDR3 length is 14 residues. The junction had 1 base not matched to a gene; V was cut back by 5 bases and J by 4 bases. The CDR3 region has the DNA TGTGCCAGTAGTGGGACAGGGGGTAATCAGCCCCAGCATTTT. It yields the protein CASSGTGGNQPQHF.

The rearrangement joins TRBV5-1 to TRBJ1-3, with D tentatively TRBD1 (5 bases). With 4 bases removed from V and 0 bases from J, the gap between germline ends came to 8 bases. CDR3 length: 14 amino acids. Germline V lookup: CDR1 SGHRS, CDR2 YFSETQ. CDR3 residues: CASSRGSSGNTIYF. The CDR3 DNA is TGCGCCAGCAGCCGGGGCTCCTCTGGAAACACCATATATTTT.